This paragraph covers one TCR beta chain sequence. Its antigen is unknown. The sample is drawn from a study of T-cell reconstitution after alpha-beta-depleted transplantation in children. Overall study findings and caveats: In patients about two months after transplant, alpha-beta T cells reportedly arose from several hundred expanded graft clones. High day-60 TCRbeta diversity in some patients came from surviving recipient T cells and thymic progenitors. Fresh T-cell production supplied most of the T-cell counts and diversity seen one year after transplant.

V lost 0 bases and J 6 bases, leaving 13 bases between the germline ends. This CDR3 region has 14 residues. CDR1 is SGHRS and CDR2 is YFSETQ in the germline V gene. Unique molecular identifiers tagged the TCRbeta library. Each CDR3 protein gets one entry after TCRdb re-called the PCR reads with MiXCR. The sample holds about 540,000 distinct CDR3 sequences, over 25% seen once. The chain uses TRBV5-1 and TRBJ2-7, with D tentatively TRBD1 (5 bases). This sequence was found in a boy under two years old with Wiskott-Aldrich syndrome, due to receive a stem cell transplant. The source material was PBMCs, sampled before TCRalphabeta/CD19-depleted stem cell transplant. Written as DNA, the CDR3 is TGCGCCAGCAGCTTGGAGTTAGGGGTGATCGAGCAGTACTTC. This codes for CASSLELGVIEQYF.